This TCR beta chain comes out of a study of beta chain features in type 1 diabetes. General study points: A closer apparent resemblance between naive, central memory and Treg TCRB repertoires was seen in patients than in healthy donors. A moderate, significant TCRB CDR3 shortening appeared in type 1 diabetes across four CD4+ subsets. Type 1 diabetes patients had fewer VDJ junction insertions and more deletions.

As concerns this clone: Its target is not known.

Reverse transcribing all isolated RNA meant expressed TCRB transcripts were sequenced. The average read count of naive, central memory and regulatory T cell samples was several million. Profiling relied on immunoSEQ multiplex PCR, and the TCRdb table lists in-frame clones only, not all of them. The profile shows under 950,000 clones, 15% to 20% of them singletons. This CDR3 comprises 13 residues. Germline-derived CDR1 and CDR2 are SEHNR and FQNEAQ (reference sequence). The V end was cut by 5 bases, the J end by 15 bases, with 20 bases between. The origin of this receptor is a woman between 18 and 30 years old in good health. The sample was naive CD4+ T cells from blood. The genes are TRBV7-9 and TRBJ2-1, with D perhaps being TRBD1 or TRBD2 (5 bases each). This chain's CDR3 is CASSEGPPVTGFF. CDR3 nucleotides: TGTGCCAGCAGCGAGGGGCCCCCTGTGACGGGGTTCTTC.